The T cell receptor (beta chain) described here comes from a study of Graves' ophthalmopathy and Graves' hyperthyroidism. For the study at large: By definition, stable hyperthyroidism involved no ophthalmopathy within 18 months of follow-up.

Lactation, pregnancy, uncontrolled infections and other autoimmune diseases were all grounds for excluding patients. This CDR3 region has 17 residues. Looked up from germline, CDR1 is SGHTA and CDR2 is FQGNSA. V lost 5 bases, J lost 9 bases, and 23 bases lay in between. Of note for this clonotype: Its antigen is undetermined.

RNA served as the template for amplifying TCR beta CDR3 regions. HTBI-primed first-round RT-PCR preceded second-round multiplex PCR. Using its own MiXCR run on the multiplex PCR reads, TCRdb lists one record per CDR3 protein. Of over a million distinct CDR3 sequences detected, about 38% appear once; the ten largest clones hold around 10%. Overall study findings and caveats: The blood repertoire also included most expanded thyroid clonotypes above 0.001 frequency.

The receptor comes from an adult man with Graves' hyperthyroidism. The V call is TRBV7-2, the J call TRBJ1-6; TRBD1 is a possible D gene (6 bases). Material: peripheral blood or thyroid tissue (not recorded which). CDR3 nucleotide sequence: TGTGCCAGCAGCCCCGATAGCGGGACACTGGGTGGTTCACCCCTCCACTTT. This encodes CASSPDSGTLGGSPLHF.